This T cell receptor (beta chain) comes out of a study of response to subunit inactivated influenza vaccine. Overall study results and limits: Only a handful of new T cells, the authors suggested, are recruited with each seasonal influenza vaccination.

TCRdb reanalysed the RT-PCR reads using MiXCR and keeps one entry per CDR3 protein. There are about 540,000 distinct CDR3 sequences in the sample; approximately 24% occur only once, and 2.5% to 3.5% lies in the top ten. With 3 bases clipped from V and 15 bases from J, the junction kept 15 bases outside the gene matches. Germline V gene lookup returns CDR1 SGHRS and CDR2 YFSETQ. This CDR3 contains 15 residues. Turning to this clonotype: The antigen is unknown.

Another study also made use of these data, one on T cells expressing NK-cell markers. That work adds: 5'RACE template switching with UMIs generated TCR beta cDNA. With respect to HCMV, seven of the eight sequenced donors were seropositive, and one was seronegative.

V gene TRBV5-1 combines with J gene TRBJ2-1, with TRBD2 matching 10 bases. The material was CD4+ T cells sorted from PBMCs, obtained 11 to 12 days after vaccination. The source of this sequence is a man in his fifties who received an inactivated influenza vaccine. Here the CDR3 DNA reads TGCGCCAGCAGCTCGGAGGGTAGCGGGGGGCCCCACCGGTTCTTC. It is translated as CASSSEGSGGPHRFF.